The clone carrying this T cell receptor beta chain was detected a few times. Its antigen is currently unknown. MiXCR was run by TCRdb on the 5' RACE reads, yielding one entry per CDR3 protein. The table has about 320,000 distinct CDR3 sequences, approximately 10% seen once. The data stem from a study of CD8 T cells in ankylosing spondylitis. Regarding the study as a whole: Among TCR beta sequences, a motif of several highly homologous variants appeared characteristic of ankylosing spondylitis blood.

The clonotype originates from a female donor with ankylosing spondylitis or in good health (not recorded which). Material: blood, either unsorted or a sorted T cell fraction (not recorded which).

The CDR3 protein is CASFGELNIQYF. The CDR3 DNA reads TGTGCCAGTTTTGGGGAATTGAACATTCAGTACTTC. V gene TRBV19 combines with J gene TRBJ2-4, with D unresolved. The ends were cut back, 8 bases at V and 7 bases at J, with 12 bases in the middle. This CDR3 spans 12 amino acids. Germline V gives CDR1 LNHDA, CDR2 SQIVND (reference sequence).